Here is one T cell receptor beta chain with its context. Its cognate antigen is unknown. The source of the sample is a study of cytomegalovirus exposure and HLA in healthy donors. It was with 60 Vbeta and 13 Jbeta primers that the PCR ran. Under the authors' procedure: A later analysis counted 65 million to 90 million unique TCR beta chains, around 10 million shared. Measured with immunoSEQ multiplex PCR; TCRdb has only the in-frame clones, and not every one. For V, J and clone size, that table is used; D and trimming come from the DNA. The sample contains approximately 160,000 clones, around four fifths of which appear only once. Despite likely unrecorded immune exposures, the donors were nominally healthy at the time of sampling. Study-wide results and limits: It was confirmed in vitro that a few of the CMV-associated chains were specific for CMV antigens.

The sequenced sample consisted of PBMCs. The sequence derives from a male donor in good health and CMV-seropositive.

CDR3 in amino acids: CASSLTEYTNYGYTF. CDR3 in DNA: TGCGCCAGCAGCCTAACCGAGTATACTAACTATGGCTACACCTTC. This chain links TRBV4-1 with TRBJ1-2; unclear D gene. The CDR3 is 15 residues long. Between the trimmed V and J ends, which lost 4 bases and 0 bases, there was a span of 12 bases. CDR1 is MGHRA and CDR2 is YSYEKL in the germline V gene.